These 32 T cell receptor beta chains were all obtained from the same sample, sequenced in a study of neurological immune-mediated disorders (dated 2019 in TCRdb). Explained via the paper, the time point label denotes: longitudinal time-point 1 (baseline). The library was built by means of 5' RACE. TCRdb lists the instrument as Illumina HiSeq 2500. Using fastp at Q25 and MiXCR, TCRdb reprocessed the public reads and kept productive beta chains. Each CDR3 protein appears once, grouped with its most common genes and DNA. The sample table records tens of thousands of distinct CDR3 sequences; roughly a tenth of these occur just once. Approximately 10% of the sample rests with the top ten. The sample consisted of PBMCs. The origin of the receptors is a man aged 25-45 years in good health.

This clonotype was counted at least ten times. The V and J genes are TRBV6-4 and TRBJ2-6; 8 bases are a match to TRBD1. The V and J ends lost 8 bases and 1 base, in that order; junction bases with no gene match: 4. The CDR3 is made up of 15 amino acids. Germline V gene sequence: CDR1 MRHNA, CDR2 SNTAGT. The CDR3 DNA follows: TGTGCCAGCGGACAGGGCCAGTCTGGGGCCAACGTCCTGACTTTC. Translation: CASGQGQSGANVLTF.

This clonotype has at least ten counts. The V call is TRBV20-1, the J call TRBJ2-4, with TRBD1 matching 7 bases. This CDR3 has 15 amino acids. The V gene end was trimmed by 5 bases and the J gene end by 0 bases; junction bases not matched to a gene: 7. CDR1 and CDR2 (germline): DFQATT, SNEGSKA (reference sequence). The CDR3 DNA reads TGCAGTGCTTCCGCCAGGGGGTTAGCCAAAAACATTCAGTACTTC. Translation gives CSASARGLAKNIQYF.

This clonotype was detected ten times or more. The gene calls are TRBV30 and TRBJ2-7; D is uncertain. CDR3 length: 13 residues. V was cut by 4 bases and J by 0 bases, with 10 bases left in between. CDR1 GTSNPN and CDR2 SVGIG come from the germline V gene (reference sequence). The DNA for the CDR3 is TGTGCCTGGACTTCACCCCACTCCTACGAGCAGTACTTC. Translated: CAWTSPHSYEQYF.

This clonotype was detected once. This may arise from a read error, as a much more abundant clone is one base away. V and J are TRBV28 and TRBJ1-1; D might be TRBD1 (5 bases). The CDR3 length is 16 residues. V lost 0 bases and J 2 bases, leaving 13 bases between the germline ends. CDR1 MDHEN and CDR2 SYDVKM come from the germline V gene. Written as DNA, the CDR3 is TGTGCCAGCAGTTTATGGCCAGGGTGCCCCAACACTGAAGCTTTCTTT. Amino acids: CASSLWPGCPNTEAFF.

The sample holds a few counts of this clonotype. This rearrangement joins TRBV18 to TRBJ1-5, with TRBD1 matching over 7 bases. V shed 5 bases, J shed 0 bases, and the junction held 19 bases outside the gene matches. Germline V gives CDR1 KGHSH, CDR2 LQKENI. The CDR3 runs to 20 residues. CDR3: CASSAMGQQKSLYSNQPQHF. Written as DNA, the CDR3 is TGTGCCAGCTCAGCCATGGGACAGCAAAAAAGCCTTTATAGCAATCAGCCCCAGCATTTT.

There are many counts of this clonotype. The chain couples TRBV9 to TRBJ1-1; D unclear. Germline V CDR1 and CDR2: SGDLS, YYNGEE. V was pared by 0 bases and J by 8 bases, with 14 bases between. The CDR3 sequence is 14 residues long. The CDR3 spells CASSVERQVTEAFF. CDR3 DNA sequence: TGTGCCAGCAGCGTAGAGCGGCAGGTTACCGAAGCTTTCTTT. Based on the CDR3 plus reference TRBV9 and TRBJ1-1, the full variable domain is DSGVTQTPKHLITATGQRVTLRCSPRSGDLSVYWYQQSLDQGLQFLIQYYNGEERAKGNILERFSAQQFPDLHSELNLSSLELGDSALYFCASSVERQVTEAFFGQGTRLTVV.

This clonotype was counted ten times or more. This chain uses TRBV28 with TRBJ1-2; 7 nucleotides match TRBD1. The germline CDR1 and CDR2 sequences are MDHEN and SYDVKM. The CDR3 covers 14 residues. The J segment lost 4 bases and the V segment lost 1 base, leaving 3 bases of the junction unmatched. DNA for the CDR3: TGTGCCAGCAGTTTATCGGACAGGCCCTATGGCTACACCTTC. It codes for CASSLSDRPYGYTF.

This clonotype was observed many times. The rearrangement uses TRBV20-1 and TRBJ2-5; 8 bases map to TRBD1. V shed 3 bases, J shed 1 base, and the junction held 7 bases outside the gene matches. Germline CDR1 DFQATT, CDR2 SNEGSKA (reference sequence). This CDR3 is 15 amino acids long. The CDR3 sequence is CSARVAGGSQETQYF. The CDR3 coding sequence is TGCAGTGCTAGGGTGGCAGGGGGCTCCCAAGAGACCCAGTACTTC.

This clonotype showed up many times. V usage is TRBV28 and J usage is TRBJ2-5; 9 bases fit TRBD1. Trimming at V came to 4 bases and at J to 6 bases, leaving 12 bases not matched to a gene. This CDR3 spans 16 amino acids. CDR1 and CDR2 (germline): MDHEN, SYDVKM. The CDR3 bases are TGTGCCAGCAGTTCCCTAGTAACAGGGGGCTGGAAGACCCAGTACTTC. Translating gives CASSSLVTGGWKTQYF.

This clonotype has ten or more counts. The V gene is TRBV20-1, the J gene TRBJ1-3; perhaps TRBD1 as D (5 bases). The CDR3 covers 14 residues. V was pared by 5 bases and J by 4 bases, with 15 bases between. Per germline, CDR1 DFQATT and CDR2 SNEGSKA (reference sequence). The CDR3 loop is CSACDGDAGNTIYF. The CDR3 nucleotides read TGCAGTGCTTGCGACGGGGACGCCGGAAACACCATATATTTT.

This clonotype was recorded at least ten times. The chain carries TRBV12-3 or TRBV12-4 and TRBJ2-1; 7 bases map to TRBD2. Trimming removed 5 bases from V and 3 bases from J; junction bases left unmatched: 7. This CDR3 is 15 amino acids long. CDR3 region: CASSPIERDYNEQFF. In DNA form, the CDR3 reads TGTGCCAGCAGTCCAATAGAGCGGGACTACAATGAGCAGTTCTTC.

This clonotype occurred many times. This chain joins TRBV12-3 or TRBV12-4 and TRBJ2-7, with D unresolved. The CDR3 totals 13 residues. V was cut by 2 bases and J by 3 bases, with 8 bases left in between. The CDR3 protein is CASSLNQNYEQYF. In DNA, the CDR3 is TGTGCCAGCAGTTTAAACCAAAACTACGAGCAGTACTTC.

In its sample, this clonotype was seen many times. The CDR3 bases are TGTGCCAGCAGTGACTCGACTAGCGGGAGCAATGAGCAGTTCTTC. It yields the protein CASSDSTSGSNEQFF. The rearrangement joins TRBV6-4 to TRBJ2-1; 12 nucleotides line up with TRBD2. Germline V gene sequence: CDR1 MRHNA, CDR2 SNTAGT. Unmatched junction bases numbered 0, after V lost 0 bases and J lost 6 bases. The CDR3 extends over 15 amino acids.

This clonotype occurred a few times. DNA of the CDR3: TGTGCCAGCAGCTTCGGTGTGGATGAGCAGTTCTTC. Translation gives CASSFGVDEQFF. The rearrangement links TRBV7-6 to TRBJ2-1, with D unclear. Germline lookup yields CDR1 SGHVS and CDR2 FNYEAQ. This CDR3 contains 12 residues. V was pared by 3 bases and J by 8 bases, with 8 bases between.

Within the sample, this clonotype is medium-sized. The V call is TRBV20-1, the J call TRBJ2-2, with TRBD2 identical over 15 bases. The length of the CDR3 is 16 residues. The germline CDR1 and CDR2 sequences are DFQATT and SNEGSKA (reference sequence). V was clipped by 1 base and J by 3 bases; unmatched bases: 0. CDR3 residues: CSARGTSGRDTGELFF. In nucleotides, the CDR3 is TGCAGTGCTAGAGGGACTAGCGGGAGGGACACCGGGGAGCTGTTTTTT.

This clonotype was observed at least ten times. CDR3 region: CASGTVETQYF. DNA of the CDR3: TGTGCCAGCGGGACAGTAGAGACCCAGTACTTC. This chain links TRBV28 with TRBJ2-5; TRBD1 agrees at 7 bases. CDR1 is MDHEN, CDR2 SYDVKM, per germline. After removal of 8 bases from V and 4 bases from J, the junction contained 1 base not matched to a gene. The CDR3 has 11 amino acids.

There are many counts of this clonotype. The chain recombines TRBV7-8 with TRBJ2-1, with 10 nucleotides matching TRBD2. CDR1 is SGHVS, CDR2 FQNEAQ, per germline. The CDR3 is 15 amino acids. V was clipped by 3 bases and J by 4 bases; unmatched bases: 3. This chain's CDR3 is CASSFSSGSYNEQFF. DNA of the CDR3: TGTGCCAGCAGCTTTTCTAGCGGGAGTTACAATGAGCAGTTCTTC.

This clonotype occurred many times. The V gene is TRBV5-1, the J gene TRBJ2-7; tentative D call: TRBD2 (5 bases). This CDR3 contains 15 residues. Per the germline V gene, CDR1 is SGHRS and CDR2 is YFSETQ. The V and J ends lost 1 base and 3 bases respectively, with 14 bases between them. This CDR3 reads CASSLSIPGNYEQYF. In nucleotides, the CDR3 is TGCGCCAGCAGCTTGTCAATCCCGGGAAACTACGAGCAGTACTTC. Filled out from reference TRBV5-1 and TRBJ2-7, the complete variable domain reads KAGVTQTPRYLIKTRGQQVTLSCSPISGHRSVSWYQQTPGQGLQFLFEYFSETQRNKGNFPGRFSGRQFSNSRSEMNVSTLELGDSALYLCASSLSIPGNYEQYFGPGTRLTVT.

This clonotype was counted many times. V and J are TRBV4-2 and TRBJ1-3; TRBD1 matches 7 bases. The CDR3 is 17 amino acids. The junction had 7 bases not matched to a gene; V was cut back by 2 bases and J by 0 bases. Germline CDR1 LGHNA, CDR2 YNFKEQ. The CDR3 protein is CASSQRQGITSGNTIYF. DNA of the CDR3: TGTGCCAGCAGCCAAAGACAGGGTATCACCTCTGGAAACACCATATATTTT.

In this sample, this clonotype turned up many times. J is TRBJ1-2 and V is TRBV20-1; 7 bases are a match to TRBD1. Germline V gives CDR1 DFQATT, CDR2 SNEGSKA (reference sequence). The CDR3 loop spans 14 amino acids. V gave up 5 bases and J gave up 8 bases; unmatched junction bases: 14. In nucleotides, the CDR3 is TGCAGTGCTGCCGGGACAGAAAACGTTAGGGGCTACACCTTC. Translating gives CSAAGTENVRGYTF.

This clonotype was seen at least ten times. The chain is built from TRBV7-2 and TRBJ2-7; a possible D gene is TRBD2 (5 bases). V was cut by 2 bases and J by 0 bases, with 14 bases left in between. In germline, CDR1 is SGHTA, CDR2 FQGNSA. The CDR3 consists of 16 residues. CDR3 DNA sequence: TGTGCCAGCAGCTTATCGTCTCTAGCAGGCTCCTACGAGCAGTACTTC. Residues: CASSLSSLAGSYEQYF.

This clonotype was found many times. The chain uses TRBV7-9 and TRBJ1-5, with TRBD1 as a possible D gene (6 bases). The CDR3 spans 14 residues. In germline, CDR1 is SEHNR, CDR2 FQNEAQ (reference sequence). Trimming stripped 3 bases from V and 5 bases from J, with 11 bases between. DNA of the CDR3: TGTGCCAGCAGCTTTACAGGGAACGATCAGCCCCAGCATTTT. Protein product: CASSFTGNDQPQHF.

As for this clonotype: A much larger clonotype is one base distant, so this may be a read error. The chain has TRBV24-1 and TRBJ2-1; a weak D match, TRBD1 (6 bases). V was shortened by 4 bases and J by 6 bases, with 18 bases between the two germline ends. CDR1 KGHDR and CDR2 SFDVKD come from the germline V gene. CDR3 length: 16 amino acids. The CDR3 loop is CATSDYRADLFNEQFF. The CDR3 DNA reads TGTGCCACCAGTGACTACAGGGCCGACCTTTTCAATGAGCAGTTCTTC.

This clonotype was detected many times. This chain connects TRBV4-1 to TRBJ2-5; 14 bases align to TRBD2. Per the germline V gene, CDR1 is MGHRA and CDR2 is YSYEKL. The CDR3 is 15 amino acids. The ends lost 1 base at V and 11 bases at J; junction bases unmatched: 6. CDR3 nucleotide sequence: TGCGCCAGCAGCCAAGCCGGGACTAGCGGGAGTTCTCAGTACTTC. The encoded protein is CASSQAGTSGSSQYF.

This clonotype was seen at least ten times. The rearrangement joins TRBV10-3 to TRBJ1-5; possibly TRBD1 for D (6 bases). Looked up from germline, CDR1 is ENHRY and CDR2 is SYGVKD. Deletions cut 5 bases from V and 0 bases from J, with 11 bases between. The CDR3 spans 15 residues. The CDR3 DNA is TGTGCCATCAGTCCGGACAGAAGTAGCAATCAGCCCCAGCATTTT. This codes for CAISPDRSSNQPQHF.

This clonotype was seen at least ten times. The J gene is TRBJ2-3, the V gene TRBV10-3; TRBD1 matches at 9 bases. V lost 8 bases to trimming and J lost 2 bases; unmatched junction nucleotides: 5. The CDR3 is 14 amino acids. CDR1 and CDR2 (germline): ENHRY, SYGVKD. The CDR3 protein is CAIGTGRVTDTQYF. Here the CDR3 DNA reads TGTGCCATCGGGACAGGGAGAGTCACAGATACGCAGTATTTT.

This clonotype was observed at least ten times. This rearrangement joins TRBV28 to TRBJ2-3; TRBD2 is a possible D gene (6 bases). V was pared by 3 bases and J by 3 bases, with 10 bases between. The CDR3 sequence is 14 residues long. CDR1 is MDHEN and CDR2 is SYDVKM in the germline V gene. The CDR3 DNA reads TGTGCCAGCAGTTTCGTGGCGGGAACAGATACGCAGTATTTT. The encoded protein is CASSFVAGTDTQYF.

The chain has TRBV6-5 and TRBJ1-6; D perhaps matches TRBD1 (6 bases). Germline CDR1 reads MNHEY; CDR2 reads SVGAGI. With 7 bases removed from V and 5 bases from J, the gap between germline ends came to 18 bases. The CDR3 is 16 residues long. The CDR3 DNA is TGTGCCAGCACCCTCCACCGGGACATAGATAATTCACCCCTCCACTTT. Its translation is CASTLHRDIDNSPLHF.

This clonotype was seen many times. The rearrangement uses TRBV5-1 and TRBJ2-1; 10 bases map to TRBD2. The germline gives CDR1 SGHRS, CDR2 YFSETQ. Trimming removed 4 bases from V and 5 bases from J; junction bases left unmatched: 3. The CDR3 runs 14 residues. In DNA, the CDR3 is TGCGCCAGCAGCCGGACTAGCGGAAACAATGAGCAGTTCTTC. Its protein product is CASSRTSGNNEQFF.

This clonotype was detected ten times or more. V usage is TRBV7-2 and J usage is TRBJ2-3, with D possibly being TRBD1 or TRBD2 (5 bases each). V lost 4 bases and J 4 bases, leaving 21 bases between the germline ends. Germline CDR1 is SGHTA and CDR2 is FQGNSA. The CDR3 is made up of 17 amino acids. CDR3 DNA: TGTGCCAGCAGCTCGCCCTCAGGGACCTGGCAGGCAGATACGCAGTATTTT. Translated: CASSSPSGTWQADTQYF. Based on the CDR3 plus reference TRBV7-2 and TRBJ2-3, the full variable domain is GAGVSQSPSNKVTEKGKDVELRCDPISGHTALYWYRQSLGQGLEFLIYFQGNSAPDKSGLPSDRFSAERTGGSVSTLTIQRTQQEDSAVYLCASSSPSGTWQADTQYFGPGTRLTVL.

This clonotype showed up many times. This chain links TRBV28 with TRBJ1-1; D might be TRBD1 (6 bases). The CDR3 totals 12 residues. Germline CDR1 MDHEN, CDR2 SYDVKM. DNA for the CDR3: TGTGGCCAGCAAGGGGGGGAGCCTGAAGCTTTCTTT. Translating it yields CGQQGGEPEAFF.

For this clonotype: A read error is possible here, since a much larger clone lies one base away. The chain has TRBV5-1 and TRBJ2-7; possible D gene TRBD1, 5 bases. Germline-derived CDR1 and CDR2 are SGHRS and YFSETQ. This CDR3 has 16 amino acids. V was pared by 0 bases and J by 1 base, with 14 bases between. The chain's CDR3 is CASSLGQITGSYEQYF. The CDR3 DNA follows: TGCGCCAGCAGCTTGGGACAGATTACCGGGTCCTACGAGCAGTACTTC.